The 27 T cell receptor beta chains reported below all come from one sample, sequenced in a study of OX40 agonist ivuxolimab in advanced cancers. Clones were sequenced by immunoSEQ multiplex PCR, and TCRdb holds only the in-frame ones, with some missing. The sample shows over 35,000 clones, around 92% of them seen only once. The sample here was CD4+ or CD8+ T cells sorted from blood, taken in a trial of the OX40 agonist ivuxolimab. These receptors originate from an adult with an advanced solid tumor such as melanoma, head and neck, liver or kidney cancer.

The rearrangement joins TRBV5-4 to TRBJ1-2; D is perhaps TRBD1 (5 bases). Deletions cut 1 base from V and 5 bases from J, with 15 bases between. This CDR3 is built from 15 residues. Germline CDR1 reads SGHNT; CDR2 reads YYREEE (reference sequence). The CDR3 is CASSLSGRGVYGYTF. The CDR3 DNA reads TGTGCCAGCAGCTTGTCGGGACGAGGGGTTTATGGCTACACCTTC.

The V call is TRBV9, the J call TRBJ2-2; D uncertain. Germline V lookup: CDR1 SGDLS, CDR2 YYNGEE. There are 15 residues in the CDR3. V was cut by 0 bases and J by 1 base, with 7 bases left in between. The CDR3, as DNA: TGTGCCAGCAGCGTAGGTCAGTGGAACACCGGGGAGCTGTTTTTT. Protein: CASSVGQWNTGELFF.

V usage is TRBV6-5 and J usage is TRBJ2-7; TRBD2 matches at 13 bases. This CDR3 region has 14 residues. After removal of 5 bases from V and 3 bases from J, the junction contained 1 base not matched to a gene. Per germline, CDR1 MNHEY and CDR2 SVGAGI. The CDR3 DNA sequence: TGTGCCAGCAGTCGACTAGCGGGGGGCTACGAGCAGTACTTC. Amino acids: CASSRLAGGYEQYF.

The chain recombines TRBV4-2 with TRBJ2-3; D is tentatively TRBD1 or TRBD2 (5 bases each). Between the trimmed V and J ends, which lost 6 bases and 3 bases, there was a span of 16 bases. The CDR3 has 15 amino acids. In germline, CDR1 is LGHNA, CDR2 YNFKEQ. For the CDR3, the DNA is TGTGCCAGCAGAGGTATTAGGGGAGTTACAGATACGCAGTATTTT. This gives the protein CASRGIRGVTDTQYF.

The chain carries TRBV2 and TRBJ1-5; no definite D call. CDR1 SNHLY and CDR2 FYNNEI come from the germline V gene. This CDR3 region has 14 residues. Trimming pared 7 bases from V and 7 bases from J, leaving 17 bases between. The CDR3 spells CASNIHDLGQPQHF. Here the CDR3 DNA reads TGTGCCAGCAATATACATGACTTGGGGCAGCCCCAGCATTTT. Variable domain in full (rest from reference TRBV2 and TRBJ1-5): EPEVTQTPSHQVTQMGQEVILRCVPISNHLYFYWYRQILGQKVEFLVSFYNNEISEKSEIFDDQFSVERPDGSNFTLKIRSTKLEDSAMYFCASNIHDLGQPQHFGDGTRLSIL.

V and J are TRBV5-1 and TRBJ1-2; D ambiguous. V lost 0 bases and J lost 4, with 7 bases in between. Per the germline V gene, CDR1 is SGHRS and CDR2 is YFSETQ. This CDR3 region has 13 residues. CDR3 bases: TGCGCCAGCAGCTTGGGTGCAGTCTATGGCTACACCTTC. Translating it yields CASSLGAVYGYTF.

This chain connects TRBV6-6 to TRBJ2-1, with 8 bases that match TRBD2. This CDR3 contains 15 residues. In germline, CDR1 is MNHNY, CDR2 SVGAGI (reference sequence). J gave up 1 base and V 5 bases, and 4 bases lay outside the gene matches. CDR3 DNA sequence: TGTGCCAGCAGTACCCGGGAGGGTTCCTACAATGAGCAGTTCTTC. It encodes CASSTREGSYNEQFF.

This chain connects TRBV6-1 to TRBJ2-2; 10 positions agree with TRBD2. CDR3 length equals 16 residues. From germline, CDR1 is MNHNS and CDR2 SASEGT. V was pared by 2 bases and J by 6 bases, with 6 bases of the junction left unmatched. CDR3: CASSELASGGPGELFF. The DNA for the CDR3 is TGTGCCAGCAGTGAACTGGCTAGCGGGGGTCCCGGGGAGCTGTTTTTT.

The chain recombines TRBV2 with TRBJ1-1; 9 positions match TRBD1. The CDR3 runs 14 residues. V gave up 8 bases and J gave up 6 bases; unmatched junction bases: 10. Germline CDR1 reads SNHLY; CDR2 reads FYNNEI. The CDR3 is CASRPGTGSPEAFF. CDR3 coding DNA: TGTGCCAGCCGTCCCGGGACAGGGTCCCCTGAAGCTTTCTTT.

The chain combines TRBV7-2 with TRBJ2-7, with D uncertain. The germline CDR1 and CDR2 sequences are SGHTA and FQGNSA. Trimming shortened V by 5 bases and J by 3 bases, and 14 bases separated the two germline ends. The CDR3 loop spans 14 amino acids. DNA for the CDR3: TGTGCCAGCAGCCTCACGCCCAGCAGCTACGAGCAGTACTTC. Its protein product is CASSLTPSSYEQYF.

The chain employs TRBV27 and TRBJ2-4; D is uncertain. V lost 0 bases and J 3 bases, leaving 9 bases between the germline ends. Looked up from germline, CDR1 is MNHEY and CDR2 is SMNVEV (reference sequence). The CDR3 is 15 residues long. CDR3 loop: CASSLSGSGKNIQYF. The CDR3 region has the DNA TGTGCCAGCAGTTTATCCGGCAGTGGCAAAAACATTCAGTACTTC.

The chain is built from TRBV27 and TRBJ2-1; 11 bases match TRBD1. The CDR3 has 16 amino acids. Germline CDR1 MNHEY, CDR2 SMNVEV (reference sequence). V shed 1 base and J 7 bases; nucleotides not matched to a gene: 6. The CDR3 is CASSLLGTGGRNEQFF. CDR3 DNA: TGTGCCAGCAGTTTATTGGGGACAGGGGGAAGGAATGAGCAGTTCTTC.

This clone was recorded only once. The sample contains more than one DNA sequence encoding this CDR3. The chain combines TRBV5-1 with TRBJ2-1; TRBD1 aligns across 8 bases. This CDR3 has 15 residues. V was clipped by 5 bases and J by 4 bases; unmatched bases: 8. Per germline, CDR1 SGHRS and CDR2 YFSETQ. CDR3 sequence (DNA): TGCGCCAGCAGTTTGAACGGACAGGGTTACAATGAGCAGTTCTTC. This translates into CASSLNGQGYNEQFF.

The CDR3 nucleotides read TGCGCCAGCAGCTTCATGGGGAACCGGGTGAATGGCTACACCTTC. Its translation: CASSFMGNRVNGYTF. This chain uses TRBV5-1 with TRBJ1-2; D is ambiguous. Trimming left V 2 bases short and J 6 bases short, with 17 bases between. Germline-derived CDR1 and CDR2 are SGHRS and YFSETQ. The CDR3 covers 15 residues.

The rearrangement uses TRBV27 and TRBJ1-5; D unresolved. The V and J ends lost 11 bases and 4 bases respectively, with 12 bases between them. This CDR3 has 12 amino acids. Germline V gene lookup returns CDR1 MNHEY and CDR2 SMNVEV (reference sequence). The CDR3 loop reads CASGGRNQPQHF. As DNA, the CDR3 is TGTGCCTCCGGAGGGAGAAATCAGCCCCAGCATTTT.

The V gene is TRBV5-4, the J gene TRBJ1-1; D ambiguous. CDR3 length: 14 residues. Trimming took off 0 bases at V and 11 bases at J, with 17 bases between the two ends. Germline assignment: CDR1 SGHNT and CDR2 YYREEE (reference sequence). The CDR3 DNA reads TGTGCCAGCAGCTTGGCCCTTTCTGGGGTCGGGGCTTTCTTT. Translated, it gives CASSLALSGVGAFF.

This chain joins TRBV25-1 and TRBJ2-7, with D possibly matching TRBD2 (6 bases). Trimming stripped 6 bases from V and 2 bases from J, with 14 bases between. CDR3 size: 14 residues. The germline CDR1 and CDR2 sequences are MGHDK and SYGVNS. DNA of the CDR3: TGTGCCAGCAGGAAAGGGGAGGACCCCTACGAGCAGTACTTC. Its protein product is CASRKGEDPYEQYF.

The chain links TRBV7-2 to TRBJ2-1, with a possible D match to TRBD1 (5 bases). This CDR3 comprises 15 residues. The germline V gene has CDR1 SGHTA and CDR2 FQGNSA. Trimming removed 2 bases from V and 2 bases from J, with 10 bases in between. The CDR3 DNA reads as TGTGCCAGCAGCTTAATGGCAGGGCCCTACAATGAGCAGTTCTTC. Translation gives CASSLMAGPYNEQFF.

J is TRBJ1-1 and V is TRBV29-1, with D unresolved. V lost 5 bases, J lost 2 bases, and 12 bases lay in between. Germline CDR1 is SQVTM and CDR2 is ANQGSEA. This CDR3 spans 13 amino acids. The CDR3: CSVKVQANTEAFF. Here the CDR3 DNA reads TGCAGCGTTAAGGTCCAGGCTAACACTGAAGCTTTCTTT.

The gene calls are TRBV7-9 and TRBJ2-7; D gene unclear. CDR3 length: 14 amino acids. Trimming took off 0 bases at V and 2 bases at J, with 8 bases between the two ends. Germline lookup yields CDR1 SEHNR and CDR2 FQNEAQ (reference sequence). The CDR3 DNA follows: TGTGCCAGCAGCTTAGCGGTCATCCCCTACGAGCAGTACTTC. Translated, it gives CASSLAVIPYEQYF.

CDR3 protein: CASSQEFGRGATNEKLFF. Written as DNA, the CDR3 is TGTGCCAGCAGCCAAGAATTCGGCAGGGGGGCAACTAATGAAAAACTGTTTTTT. The chain links TRBV4-2 to TRBJ1-4; 7 nucleotides line up with TRBD1. This CDR3 is built from 18 residues. Germline CDR1 and CDR2: LGHNA and YNFKEQ. J was trimmed by 0 bases and V by 0 bases; bases with no gene match: 7.

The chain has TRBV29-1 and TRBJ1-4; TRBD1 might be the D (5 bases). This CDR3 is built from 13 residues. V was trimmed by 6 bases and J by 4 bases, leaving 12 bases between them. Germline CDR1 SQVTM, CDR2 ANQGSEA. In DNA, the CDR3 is TGCAGCGTAACGGGACGGGGTAATGAAAAACTGTTTTTT. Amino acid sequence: CSVTGRGNEKLFF.

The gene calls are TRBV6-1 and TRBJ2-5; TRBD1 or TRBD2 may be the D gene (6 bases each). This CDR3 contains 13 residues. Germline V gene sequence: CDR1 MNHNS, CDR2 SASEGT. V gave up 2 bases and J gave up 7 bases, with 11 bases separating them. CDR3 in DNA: TGTGCCAGCAGTGAAAGGGGGGAAGGGACCCAGTACTTC. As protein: CASSERGEGTQYF.

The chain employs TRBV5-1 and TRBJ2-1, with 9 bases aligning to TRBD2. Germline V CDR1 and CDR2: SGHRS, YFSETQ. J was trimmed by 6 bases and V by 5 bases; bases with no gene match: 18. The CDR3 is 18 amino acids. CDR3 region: CASSRRDAARGGFNEQFF. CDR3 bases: TGCGCCAGCAGTAGGCGGGATGCAGCGCGGGGGGGCTTCAATGAGCAGTTCTTC.

This CDR3 reads CASSLFRGVSTDTQYF. The CDR3 DNA follows: TGTGCCAGCAGCCTCTTTAGGGGCGTAAGCACAGATACGCAGTATTTT. The chain is built from TRBV7-2 and TRBJ2-3, with D possibly TRBD1 on 5 matching bases. The ends were cut back, 5 bases at V and 0 bases at J, with 15 bases in the middle. The germline gives CDR1 SGHTA, CDR2 FQGNSA. The CDR3 has 16 amino acids.

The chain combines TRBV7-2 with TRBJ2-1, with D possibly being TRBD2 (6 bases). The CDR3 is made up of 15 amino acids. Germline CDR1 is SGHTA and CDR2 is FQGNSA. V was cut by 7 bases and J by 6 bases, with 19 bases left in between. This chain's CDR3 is CASNQRWGELNEQFF. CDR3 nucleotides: TGTGCCAGCAACCAAAGGTGGGGGGAGCTCAATGAGCAGTTCTTC. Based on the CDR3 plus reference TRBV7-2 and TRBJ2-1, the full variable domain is GAGVSQSPSNKVTEKGKDVELRCDPISGHTALYWYRQSLGQGLEFLIYFQGNSAPDKSGLPSDRFSAERTGGSVSTLTIQRTQQEDSAVYLCASNQRWGELNEQFFGPGTRLTVL.

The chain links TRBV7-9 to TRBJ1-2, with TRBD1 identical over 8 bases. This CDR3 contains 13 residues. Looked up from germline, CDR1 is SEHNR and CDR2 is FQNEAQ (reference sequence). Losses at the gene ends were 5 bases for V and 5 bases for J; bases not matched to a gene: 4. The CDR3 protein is CASSRGQGYGYTF. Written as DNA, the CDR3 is TGTGCCAGCAGCCGAGGACAGGGTTATGGCTACACCTTC.